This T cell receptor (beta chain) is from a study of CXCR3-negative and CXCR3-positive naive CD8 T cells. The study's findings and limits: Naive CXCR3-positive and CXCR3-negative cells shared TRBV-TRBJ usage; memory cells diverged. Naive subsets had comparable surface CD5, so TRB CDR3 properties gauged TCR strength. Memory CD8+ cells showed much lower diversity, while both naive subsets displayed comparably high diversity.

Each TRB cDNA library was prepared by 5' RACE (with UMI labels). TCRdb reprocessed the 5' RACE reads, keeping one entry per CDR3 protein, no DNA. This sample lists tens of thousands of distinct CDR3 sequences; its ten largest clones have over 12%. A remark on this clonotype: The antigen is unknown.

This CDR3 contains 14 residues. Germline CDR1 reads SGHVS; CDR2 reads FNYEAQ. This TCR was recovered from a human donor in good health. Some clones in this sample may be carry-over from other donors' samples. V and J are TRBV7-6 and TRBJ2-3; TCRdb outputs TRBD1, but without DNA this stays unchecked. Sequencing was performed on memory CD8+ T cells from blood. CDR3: CASSHRTGRGTQYF.